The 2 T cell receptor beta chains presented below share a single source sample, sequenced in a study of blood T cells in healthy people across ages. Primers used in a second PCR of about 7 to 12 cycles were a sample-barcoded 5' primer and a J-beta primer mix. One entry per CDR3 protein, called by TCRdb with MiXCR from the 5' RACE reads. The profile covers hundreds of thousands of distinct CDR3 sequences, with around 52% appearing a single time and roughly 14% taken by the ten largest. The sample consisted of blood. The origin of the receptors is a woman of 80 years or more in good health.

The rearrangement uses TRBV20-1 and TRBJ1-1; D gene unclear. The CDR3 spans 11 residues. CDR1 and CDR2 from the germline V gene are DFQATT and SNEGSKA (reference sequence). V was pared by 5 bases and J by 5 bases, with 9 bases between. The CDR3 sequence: CSARRWTEAFF. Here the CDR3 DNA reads TGCAGTGCTCGGAGGTGGACTGAAGCTTTCTTT.

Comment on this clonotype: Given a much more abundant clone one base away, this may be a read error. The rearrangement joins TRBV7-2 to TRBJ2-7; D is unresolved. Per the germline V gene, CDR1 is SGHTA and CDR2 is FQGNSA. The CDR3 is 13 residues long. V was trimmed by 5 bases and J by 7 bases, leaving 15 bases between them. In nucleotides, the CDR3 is TGTGCCAGCAGCGACACCATGGGCGATGAGCAGTACTTC. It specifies CASSDTMGDEQYF.